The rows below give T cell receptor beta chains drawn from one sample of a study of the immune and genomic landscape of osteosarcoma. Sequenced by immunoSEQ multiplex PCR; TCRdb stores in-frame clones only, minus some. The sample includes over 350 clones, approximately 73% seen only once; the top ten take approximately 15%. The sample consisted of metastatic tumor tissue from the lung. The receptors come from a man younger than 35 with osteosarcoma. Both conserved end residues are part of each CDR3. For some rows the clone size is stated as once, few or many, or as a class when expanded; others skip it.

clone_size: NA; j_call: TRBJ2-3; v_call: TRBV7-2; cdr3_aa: CASSLEPGMGGYTQYF
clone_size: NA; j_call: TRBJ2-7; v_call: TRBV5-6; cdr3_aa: CASSLDGYYEQYF
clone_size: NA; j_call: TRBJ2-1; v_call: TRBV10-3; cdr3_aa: CAISYRVQGTGNNEQFF
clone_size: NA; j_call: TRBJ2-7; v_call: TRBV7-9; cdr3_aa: CASSPSARLEQYF
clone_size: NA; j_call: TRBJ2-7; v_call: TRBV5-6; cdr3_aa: CASSLYRDRGTSYEQYF
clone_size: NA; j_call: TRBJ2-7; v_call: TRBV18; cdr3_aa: CASSPPSSSYYEQYF
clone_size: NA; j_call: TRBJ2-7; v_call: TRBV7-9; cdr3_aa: CASSLGDWYEQYF
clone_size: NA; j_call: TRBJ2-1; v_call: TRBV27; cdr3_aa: CASSFRQTSGVGNEQFF
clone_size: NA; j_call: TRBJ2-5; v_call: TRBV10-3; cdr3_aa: CATTPAGTSVETQYF
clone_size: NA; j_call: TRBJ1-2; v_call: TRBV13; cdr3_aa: CASSLRTGSNYGYTF
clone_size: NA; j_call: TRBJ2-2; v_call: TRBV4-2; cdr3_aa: CASSQDWQGGGELFF
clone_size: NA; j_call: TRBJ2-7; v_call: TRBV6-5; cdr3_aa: CASRSTSGMFYEQYF
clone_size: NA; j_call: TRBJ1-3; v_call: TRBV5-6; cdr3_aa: CASSATGSRGPGGNTIYF
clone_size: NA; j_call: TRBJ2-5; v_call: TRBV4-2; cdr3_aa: CASSPGTSGGHKETQYF
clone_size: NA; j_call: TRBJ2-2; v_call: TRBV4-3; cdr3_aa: CASSQSMGNTGELFF
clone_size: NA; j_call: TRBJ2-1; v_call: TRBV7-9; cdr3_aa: CASSLAGTVYNEQFF
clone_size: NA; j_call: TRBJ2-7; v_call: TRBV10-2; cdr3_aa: CASSELRSYEQYF
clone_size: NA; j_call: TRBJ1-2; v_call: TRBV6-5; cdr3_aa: CASSYSGTNYGYTF
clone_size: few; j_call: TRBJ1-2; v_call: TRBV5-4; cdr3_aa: CASSLRGQAYGYTF
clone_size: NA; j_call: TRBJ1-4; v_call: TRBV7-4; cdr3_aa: CASSLGIGNEKLFF
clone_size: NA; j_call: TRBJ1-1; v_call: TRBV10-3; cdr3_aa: CAISGAAPNTEAFF
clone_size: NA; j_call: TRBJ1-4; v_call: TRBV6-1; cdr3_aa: CASSETGGRATNEKLFF
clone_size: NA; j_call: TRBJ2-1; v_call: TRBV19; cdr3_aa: CASSIPQTKRLAGEGNEQFF
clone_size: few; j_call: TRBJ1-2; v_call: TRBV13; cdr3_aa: CASSHGTGGAAGDGYTF
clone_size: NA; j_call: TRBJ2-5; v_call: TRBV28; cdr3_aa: CASSLFGVGETQYF
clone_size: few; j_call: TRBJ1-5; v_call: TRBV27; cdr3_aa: CASSLGRVQGPQHF
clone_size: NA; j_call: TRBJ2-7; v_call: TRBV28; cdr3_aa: CASSSRTGGIGEQYF
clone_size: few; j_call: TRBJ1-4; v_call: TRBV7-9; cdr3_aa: CASSLGIGNEKLFF
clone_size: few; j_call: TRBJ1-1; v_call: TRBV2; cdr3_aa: CASSHRGTEAFF
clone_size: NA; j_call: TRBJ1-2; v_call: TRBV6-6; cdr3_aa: CASSIPGTGGEDGYTF
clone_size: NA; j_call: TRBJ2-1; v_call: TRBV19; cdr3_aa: CASTISGTVTYNEQFF
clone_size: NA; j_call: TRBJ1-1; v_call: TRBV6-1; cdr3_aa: CASFGANTEAFF
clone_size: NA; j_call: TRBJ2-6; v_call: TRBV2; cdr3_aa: CASSGGANVLTF
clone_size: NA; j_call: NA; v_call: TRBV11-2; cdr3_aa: CASSLISLEQYF
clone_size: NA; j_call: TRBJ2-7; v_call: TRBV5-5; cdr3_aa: CASSFNRGSPYEQYF
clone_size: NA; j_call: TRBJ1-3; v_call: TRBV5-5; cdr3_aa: CASSTGAARSGNTIYF
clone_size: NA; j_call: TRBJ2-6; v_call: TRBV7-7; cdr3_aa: CASSYYAQSRANVLTF
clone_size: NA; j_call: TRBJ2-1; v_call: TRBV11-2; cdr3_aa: CASSLTSGAYNEQFF
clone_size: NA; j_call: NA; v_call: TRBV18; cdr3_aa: CASSPPSSSYYEQYF
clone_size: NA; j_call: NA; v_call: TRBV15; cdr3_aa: CATSREDSYEQYF
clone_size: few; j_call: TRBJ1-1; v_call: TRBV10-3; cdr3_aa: CAIRERGQGIRNTEAFF
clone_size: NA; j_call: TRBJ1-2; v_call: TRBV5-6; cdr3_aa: CASSFWTDIYGYTF
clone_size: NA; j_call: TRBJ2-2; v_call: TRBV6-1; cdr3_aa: CASSELSPPHMRGAGSTGELFF
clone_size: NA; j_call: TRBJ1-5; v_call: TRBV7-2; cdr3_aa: CASSFGSSQPQHF
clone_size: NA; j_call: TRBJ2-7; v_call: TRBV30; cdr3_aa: CAGEVRRGEQYF